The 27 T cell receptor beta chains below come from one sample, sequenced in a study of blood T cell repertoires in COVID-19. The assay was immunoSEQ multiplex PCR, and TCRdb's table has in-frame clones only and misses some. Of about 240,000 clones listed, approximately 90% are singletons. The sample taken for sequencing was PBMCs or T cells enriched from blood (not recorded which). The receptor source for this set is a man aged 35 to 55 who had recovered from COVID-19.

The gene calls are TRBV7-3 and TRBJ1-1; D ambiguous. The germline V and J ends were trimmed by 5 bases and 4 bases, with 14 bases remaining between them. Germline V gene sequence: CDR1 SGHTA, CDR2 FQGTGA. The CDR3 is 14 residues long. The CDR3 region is CASSPPRSGTEAFF. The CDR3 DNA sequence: TGTGCCAGCAGCCCACCTAGGTCGGGCACTGAAGCTTTCTTT.

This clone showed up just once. CDR3 sequence (DNA): TGTGCCAGCAGTTCCCTCGGGACAGGGAAGGAGACCCAGTACTTC. It yields the protein CASSSLGTGKETQYF. The chain carries TRBV28 and TRBJ2-5; TRBD1 matches 9 bases. After removal of 4 bases from V and 5 bases from J, the junction contained 8 bases not matched to a gene. The CDR3 has 15 amino acids. In germline, CDR1 is MDHEN, CDR2 SYDVKM.

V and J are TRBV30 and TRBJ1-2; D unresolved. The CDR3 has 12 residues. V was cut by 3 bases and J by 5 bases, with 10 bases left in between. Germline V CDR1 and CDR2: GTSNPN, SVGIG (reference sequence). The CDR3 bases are TGTGCCTGGAGCGCCGGAGGGTATGGCTACACCTTC. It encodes CAWSAGGYGYTF.

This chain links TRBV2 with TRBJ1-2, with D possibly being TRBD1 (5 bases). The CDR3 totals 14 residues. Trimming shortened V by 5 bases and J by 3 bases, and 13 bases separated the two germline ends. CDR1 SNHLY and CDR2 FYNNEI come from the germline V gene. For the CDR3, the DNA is TGTGCCAGCAGTTGGACACTTCGGGACTATGGCTACACCTTC. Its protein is CASSWTLRDYGYTF.

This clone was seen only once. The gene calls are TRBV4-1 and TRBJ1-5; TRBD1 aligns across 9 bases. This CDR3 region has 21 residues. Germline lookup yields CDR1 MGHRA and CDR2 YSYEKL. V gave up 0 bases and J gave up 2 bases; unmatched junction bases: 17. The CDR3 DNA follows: TGCGCCAGCAGCCAAGATCCTTACAGGGGGCGCGGGGGATATCGCAATCAGCCCCAGCATTTT. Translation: CASSQDPYRGRGGYRNQPQHF.

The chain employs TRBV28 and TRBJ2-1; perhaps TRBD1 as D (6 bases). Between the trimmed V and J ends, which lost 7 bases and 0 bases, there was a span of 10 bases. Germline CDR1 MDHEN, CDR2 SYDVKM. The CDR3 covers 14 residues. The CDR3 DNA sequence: TGTGCCAGCAAAGGGGGACCCTCCTACAATGAGCAGTTCTTC. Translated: CASKGGPSYNEQFF. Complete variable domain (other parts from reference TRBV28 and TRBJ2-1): DVKVTQSSRYLVKRTGEKVFLECVQDMDHENMFWYRQDPGLGLRLIYFSYDVKMKEKGDIPEGYSVSREKKERFSLILESASTNQTSMYLCASKGGPSYNEQFFGPGTRLTVL.

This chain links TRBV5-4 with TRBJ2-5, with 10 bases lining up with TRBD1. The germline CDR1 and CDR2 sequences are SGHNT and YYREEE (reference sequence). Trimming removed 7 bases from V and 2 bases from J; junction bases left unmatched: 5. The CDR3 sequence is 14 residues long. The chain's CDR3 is CASSGQGWQETQYF. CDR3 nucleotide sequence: TGTGCCAGCTCGGGACAGGGGTGGCAAGAGACCCAGTACTTC.

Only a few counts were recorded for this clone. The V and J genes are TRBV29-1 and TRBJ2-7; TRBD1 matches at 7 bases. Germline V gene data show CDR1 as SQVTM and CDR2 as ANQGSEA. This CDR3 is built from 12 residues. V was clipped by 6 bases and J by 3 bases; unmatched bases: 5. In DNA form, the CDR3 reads TGCAGCGTCCTACGACAGGGCTACGAGCAGTACTTC. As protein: CSVLRQGYEQYF.

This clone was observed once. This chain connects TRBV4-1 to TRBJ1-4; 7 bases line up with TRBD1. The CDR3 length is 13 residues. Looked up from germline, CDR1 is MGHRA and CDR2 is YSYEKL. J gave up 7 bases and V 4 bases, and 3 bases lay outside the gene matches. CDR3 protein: CASSLGTVEKLFF. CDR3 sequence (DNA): TGCGCCAGCAGCCTCGGGACAGTTGAAAAACTGTTTTTT.

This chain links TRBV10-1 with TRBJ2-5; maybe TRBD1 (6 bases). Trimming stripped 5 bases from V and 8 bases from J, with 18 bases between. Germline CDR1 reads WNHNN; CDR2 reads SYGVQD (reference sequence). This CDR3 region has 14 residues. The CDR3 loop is CASSLTGALGTQYF. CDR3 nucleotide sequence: TGCGCCAGCAGTCTGACAGGCGCCTTAGGAACCCAGTACTTC.

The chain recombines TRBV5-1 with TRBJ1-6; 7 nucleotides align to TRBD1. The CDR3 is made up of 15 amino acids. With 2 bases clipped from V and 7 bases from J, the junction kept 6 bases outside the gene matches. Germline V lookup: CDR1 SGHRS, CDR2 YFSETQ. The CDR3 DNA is TGCGCCAGCAGCTTCCGGGACAGCAACAATTCACCCCTCCACTTT. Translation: CASSFRDSNNSPLHF.

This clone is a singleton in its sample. CDR3 coding DNA: TGTGCCAGCAGCTTAAATGGGGGCGAGGGAAACACCATATATTTT. This codes for CASSLNGGEGNTIYF. The J gene is TRBJ1-3, the V gene TRBV7-3, with a weak D call TRBD1 (6 bases). Germline CDR1 and CDR2: SGHTA and FQGTGA. This CDR3 spans 15 amino acids. Trimming shortened V by 1 base and J by 4 bases, and 11 bases separated the two germline ends. The full variable domain, completed using reference TRBV7-3 and TRBJ1-3, is GAGVSQTPSNKVTEKGKYVELRCDPISGHTALYWYRQSLGQGPEFLIYFQGTGAADDSGLPNDRFFAVRPEGSVSTLKIQRTERGDSAVYLCASSLNGGEGNTIYFGEGSWLTVV.

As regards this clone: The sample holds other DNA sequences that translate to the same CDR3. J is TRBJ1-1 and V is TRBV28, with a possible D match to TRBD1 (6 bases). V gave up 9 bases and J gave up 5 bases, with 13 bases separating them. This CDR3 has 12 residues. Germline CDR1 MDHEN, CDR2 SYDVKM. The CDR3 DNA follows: TGTGCCAGTCGTGGGGGCAATACTGAAGCTTTCTTT. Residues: CASRGGNTEAFF. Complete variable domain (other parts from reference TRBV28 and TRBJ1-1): DVKVTQSSRYLVKRTGEKVFLECVQDMDHENMFWYRQDPGLGLRLIYFSYDVKMKEKGDIPEGYSVSREKKERFSLILESASTNQTSMYLCASRGGNTEAFFGQGTRLTVV.

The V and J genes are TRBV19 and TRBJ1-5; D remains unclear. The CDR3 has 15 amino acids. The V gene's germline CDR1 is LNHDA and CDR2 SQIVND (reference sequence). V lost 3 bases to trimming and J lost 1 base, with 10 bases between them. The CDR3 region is CASSIRQASNQPQHF. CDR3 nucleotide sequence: TGTGCCAGTAGTATTCGGCAGGCAAGCAATCAGCCCCAGCATTTT.

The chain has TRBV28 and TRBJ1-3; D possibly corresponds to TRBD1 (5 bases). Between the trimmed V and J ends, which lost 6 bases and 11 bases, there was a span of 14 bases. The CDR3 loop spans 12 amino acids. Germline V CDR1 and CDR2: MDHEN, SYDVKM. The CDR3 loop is CASRAGFLPIYF. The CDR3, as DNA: TGTGCCAGCAGAGCAGGGTTTCTTCCCATATATTTT. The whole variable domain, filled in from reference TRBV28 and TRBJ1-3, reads DVKVTQSSRYLVKRTGEKVFLECVQDMDHENMFWYRQDPGLGLRLIYFSYDVKMKEKGDIPEGYSVSREKKERFSLILESASTNQTSMYLCASRAGFLPIYFGEGSWLTVV.

Here the CDR3 DNA reads TGTGCCAGCAGCTACGAGGCCAAAGGTTCACCCCTCCACTTT. Translated: CASSYEAKGSPLHF. The rearrangement joins TRBV5-6 to TRBJ1-6, with D uncertain. V was cut by 3 bases and J by 9 bases, with 13 bases left in between. This CDR3 has 14 residues. CDR1 and CDR2 from the germline V gene are SGHDT and YYEEEE.

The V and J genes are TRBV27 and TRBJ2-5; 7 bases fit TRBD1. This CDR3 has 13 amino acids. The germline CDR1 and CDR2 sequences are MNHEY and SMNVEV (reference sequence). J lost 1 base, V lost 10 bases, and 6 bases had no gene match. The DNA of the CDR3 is TGTGCCACCAGGGACAGCTTCCAAGAGACCCAGTACTTC. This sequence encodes CATRDSFQETQYF.

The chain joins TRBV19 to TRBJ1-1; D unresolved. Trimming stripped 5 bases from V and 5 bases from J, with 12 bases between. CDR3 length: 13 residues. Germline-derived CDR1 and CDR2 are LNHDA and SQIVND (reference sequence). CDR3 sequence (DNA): TGTGCCAGTAGTGAACAGCCGCGAACTGAAGCTTTCTTT. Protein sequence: CASSEQPRTEAFF.

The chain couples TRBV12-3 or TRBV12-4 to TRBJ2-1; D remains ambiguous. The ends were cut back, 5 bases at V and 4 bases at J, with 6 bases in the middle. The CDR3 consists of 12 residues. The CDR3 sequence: CASSLPYNEQFF. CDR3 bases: TGTGCCAGCAGTCTACCTTACAATGAGCAGTTCTTC.

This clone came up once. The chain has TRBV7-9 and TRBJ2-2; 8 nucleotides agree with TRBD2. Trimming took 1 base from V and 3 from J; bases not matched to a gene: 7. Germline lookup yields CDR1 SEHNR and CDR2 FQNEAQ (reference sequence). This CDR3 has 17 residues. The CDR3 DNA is TGTGCCAGCAGCTTAGTTCTAGGGACTAGTCACACCGGGGAGCTGTTTTTT. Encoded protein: CASSLVLGTSHTGELFF.

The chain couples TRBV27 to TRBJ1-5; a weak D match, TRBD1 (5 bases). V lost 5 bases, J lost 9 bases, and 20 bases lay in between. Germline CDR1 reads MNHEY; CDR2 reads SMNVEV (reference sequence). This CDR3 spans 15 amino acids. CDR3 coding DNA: TGTGCCAGCAGTCCCCTCCAGGGCCAGTTTGGGCCCCAGCATTTT. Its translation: CASSPLQGQFGPQHF.

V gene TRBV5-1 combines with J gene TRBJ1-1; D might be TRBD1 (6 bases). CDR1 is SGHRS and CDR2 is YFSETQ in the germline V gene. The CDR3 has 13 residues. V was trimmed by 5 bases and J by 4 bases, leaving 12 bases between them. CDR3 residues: CASRYRESTEAFF. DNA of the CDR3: TGCGCCAGCAGGTACAGGGAGAGCACTGAAGCTTTCTTT. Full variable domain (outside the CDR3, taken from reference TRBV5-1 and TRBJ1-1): KAGVTQTPRYLIKTRGQQVTLSCSPISGHRSVSWYQQTPGQGLQFLFEYFSETQRNKGNFPGRFSGRQFSNSRSEMNVSTLELGDSALYLCASRYRESTEAFFGQGTRLTVV.

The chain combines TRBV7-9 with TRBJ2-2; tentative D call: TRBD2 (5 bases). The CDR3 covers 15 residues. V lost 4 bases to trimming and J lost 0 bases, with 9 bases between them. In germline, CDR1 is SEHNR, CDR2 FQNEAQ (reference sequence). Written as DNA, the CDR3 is TGTGCCAGCAGCTCCCGACTAACGAACACCGGGGAGCTGTTTTTT. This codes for CASSSRLTNTGELFF.

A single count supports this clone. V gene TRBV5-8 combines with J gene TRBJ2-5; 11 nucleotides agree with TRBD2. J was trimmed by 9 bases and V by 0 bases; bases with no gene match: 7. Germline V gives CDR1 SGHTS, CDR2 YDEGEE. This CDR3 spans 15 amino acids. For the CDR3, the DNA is TGTGCCAGCAGCTTGGGACTAGCGGGGAGGGAGGCCCAGTACTTC. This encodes CASSLGLAGREAQYF. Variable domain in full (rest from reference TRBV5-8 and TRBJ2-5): EAGVTQSPTHLIKTRGQQATLRCSPISGHTSVYWYQQALGLGLQFLLWYDEGEERNRGNFPPRFSGRQFPNYSSELNVNALELEDSALYLCASSLGLAGREAQYFGPGTRLLVL.

The DNA of the CDR3 is TGTGCCAGTAGTGCCAGGGTTTTTGGAAACACCATATATTTT. It yields the protein CASSARVFGNTIYF. V and J are TRBV19 and TRBJ1-3, with a possible D match to TRBD1 (5 bases). The V and J ends lost 5 bases and 3 bases respectively, with 11 bases between them. This CDR3 has 14 residues. Germline V gene lookup returns CDR1 LNHDA and CDR2 SQIVND (reference sequence).

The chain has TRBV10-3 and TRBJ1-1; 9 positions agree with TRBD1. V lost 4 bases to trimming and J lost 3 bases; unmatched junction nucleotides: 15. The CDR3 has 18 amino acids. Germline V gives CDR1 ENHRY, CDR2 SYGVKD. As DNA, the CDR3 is TGTGCCATCAGTGTCAACCCTGGGACAGGGAATAGTGACACTGAAGCTTTCTTT. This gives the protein CAISVNPGTGNSDTEAFF.

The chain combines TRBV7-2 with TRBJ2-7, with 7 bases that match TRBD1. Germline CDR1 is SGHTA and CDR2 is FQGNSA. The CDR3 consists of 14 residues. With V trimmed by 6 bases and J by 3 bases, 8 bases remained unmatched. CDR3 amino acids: CASSKAGGVYEQYF. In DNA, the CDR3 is TGTGCCAGCAGTAAGGCAGGGGGTGTCTACGAGCAGTACTTC.